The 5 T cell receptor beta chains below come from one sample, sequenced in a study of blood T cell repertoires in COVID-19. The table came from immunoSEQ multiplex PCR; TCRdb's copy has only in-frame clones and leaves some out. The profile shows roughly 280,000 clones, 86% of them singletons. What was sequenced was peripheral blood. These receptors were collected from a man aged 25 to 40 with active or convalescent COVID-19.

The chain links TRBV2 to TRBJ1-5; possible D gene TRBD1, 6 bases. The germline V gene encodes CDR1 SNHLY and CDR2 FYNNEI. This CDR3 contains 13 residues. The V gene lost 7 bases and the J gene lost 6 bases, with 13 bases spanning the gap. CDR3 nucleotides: TGTGCCAGCACCAAGGGGGTGGGTCAGCCCCAGCATTTT. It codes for CASTKGVGQPQHF.

The CDR3 bases are TGTGCCAGCAGCGCAGGGGGTGAGAGAATCGGTGGCTACACCTTC. Amino acids: CASSAGGERIGGYTF. The chain recombines TRBV5-4 with TRBJ1-2; TRBD1 matches 7 bases. Germline-derived CDR1 and CDR2 are SGHNT and YYREEE (reference sequence). The CDR3 totals 15 residues. V lost 4 bases, J lost 7 bases, and 13 bases stayed unmatched.

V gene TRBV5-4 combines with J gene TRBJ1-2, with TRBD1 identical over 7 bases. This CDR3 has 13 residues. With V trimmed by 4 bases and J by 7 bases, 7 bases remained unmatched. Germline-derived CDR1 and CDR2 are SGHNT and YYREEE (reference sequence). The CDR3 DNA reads TGTGCCAGCAGCCCTGACAGGGTATTTGGCTACACCTTC. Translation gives CASSPDRVFGYTF.

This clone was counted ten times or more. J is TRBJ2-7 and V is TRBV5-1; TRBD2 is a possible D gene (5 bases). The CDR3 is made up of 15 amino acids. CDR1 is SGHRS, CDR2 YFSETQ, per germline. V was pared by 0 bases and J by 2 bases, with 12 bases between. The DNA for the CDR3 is TGCGCCAGCAGCTTGGACGAGGGCCTGACCTACGAGCAGTACTTC. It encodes CASSLDEGLTYEQYF. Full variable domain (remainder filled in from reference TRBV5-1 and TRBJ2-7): KAGVTQTPRYLIKTRGQQVTLSCSPISGHRSVSWYQQTPGQGLQFLFEYFSETQRNKGNFPGRFSGRQFSNSRSEMNVSTLELGDSALYLCASSLDEGLTYEQYFGPGTRLTVT.

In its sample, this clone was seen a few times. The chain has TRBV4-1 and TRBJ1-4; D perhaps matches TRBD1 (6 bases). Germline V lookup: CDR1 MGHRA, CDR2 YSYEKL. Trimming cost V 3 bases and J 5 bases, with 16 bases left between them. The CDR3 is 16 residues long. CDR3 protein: CASSHDVTGGNEKLFF. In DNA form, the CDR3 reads TGCGCCAGCAGCCATGATGTGACAGGAGGAAATGAAAAACTGTTTTTT.